Here is one T cell receptor (beta chain) with its context. V was trimmed by 1 base and J by 3 bases, leaving 9 bases between them. Germline CDR1 reads LGHDT; CDR2 reads YNNKEL (reference sequence). The CDR3 is 14 residues long. The data derive from a study of blood T cell repertoires in COVID-19. Study overall: Samples taken during acute and convalescent COVID-19 were collected in the United States, Italy and Spain. PBMCs, B-cell-depleted T cells, or T cells provided the cDNA or gDNA that made up the material.

Authors' analysis steps: It was from reference gene primer amplification that nucleated cell counts were estimated. Produced via immunoSEQ multiplex PCR; TCRdb's table is partial and in-frame only. V and J calls and clone size are given by that table; D and trimming were obtained from the DNA. This sample has around 97,000 clones; roughly 87% occur once, and the top ten carry around 6.2%. The sequenced material came from peripheral blood. This rearrangement joins TRBV3-1 (or the pseudogene TRBV3-2) to TRBJ1-2, with D possibly matching TRBD1 (5 bases). This receptor was taken from a human donor in a cohort sampled during active COVID-19. The CDR3 bases are TGTGCCAGCAGCCAAGTCGGGGGGGACTATGGCTACACCTTC. Translation: CASSQVGGDYGYTF.